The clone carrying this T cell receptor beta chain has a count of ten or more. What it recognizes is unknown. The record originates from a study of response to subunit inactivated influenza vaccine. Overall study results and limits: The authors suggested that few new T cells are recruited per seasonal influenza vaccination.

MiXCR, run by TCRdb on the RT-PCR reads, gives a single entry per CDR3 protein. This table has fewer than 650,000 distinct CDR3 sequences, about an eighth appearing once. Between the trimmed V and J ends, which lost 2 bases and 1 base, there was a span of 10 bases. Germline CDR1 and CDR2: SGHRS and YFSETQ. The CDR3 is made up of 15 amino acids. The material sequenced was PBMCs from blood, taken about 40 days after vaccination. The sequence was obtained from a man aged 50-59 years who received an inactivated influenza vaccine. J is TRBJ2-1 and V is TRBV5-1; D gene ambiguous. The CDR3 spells CASSLTGLSYNEQFF. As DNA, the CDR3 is TGCGCCAGCAGCTTAACGGGTCTATCCTACAATGAGCAGTTCTTC. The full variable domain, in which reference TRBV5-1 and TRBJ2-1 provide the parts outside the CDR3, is KAGVTQTPRYLIKTRGQQVTLSCSPISGHRSVSWYQQTPGQGLQFLFEYFSETQRNKGNFPGRFSGRQFSNSRSEMNVSTLELGDSALYLCASSLTGLSYNEQFFGPGTRLTVL.